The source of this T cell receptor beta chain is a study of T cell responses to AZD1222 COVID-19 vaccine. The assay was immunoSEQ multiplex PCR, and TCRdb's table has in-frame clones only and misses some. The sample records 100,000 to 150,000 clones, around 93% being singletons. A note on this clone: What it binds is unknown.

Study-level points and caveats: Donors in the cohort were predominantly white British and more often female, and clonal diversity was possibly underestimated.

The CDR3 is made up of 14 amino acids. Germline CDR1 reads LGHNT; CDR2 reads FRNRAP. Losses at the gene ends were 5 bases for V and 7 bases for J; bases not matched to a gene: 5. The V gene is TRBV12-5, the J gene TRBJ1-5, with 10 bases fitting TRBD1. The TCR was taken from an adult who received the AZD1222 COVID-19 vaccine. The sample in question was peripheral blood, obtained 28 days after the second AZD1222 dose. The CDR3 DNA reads TGTGCTAGTGGTCTTGACAGGGGGCTGCAGCCCCAGCATTTT. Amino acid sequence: CASGLDRGLQPQHF.